These 12 T cell receptor beta chains were sequenced from one sample in a study of regulatory dendritic cells for organ transplantation. No antigen has been identified for these receptors. Sorted T cells were CFSE-labeled and cultured 5 days with allogeneic regulatory or mature dendritic cells at 1:10. Measured with immunoSEQ multiplex PCR; TCRdb has only the in-frame clones, and not every one. Of tens of thousands of clones listed, roughly 87% were seen once; the top ten hold under 0.3%. Specimen: naive CD4+ T cells from blood cultured with dendritic cells. Noted subset: CD45RA+ naive T cells. Receptors were obtained from a human donor in good health.

This clone was observed a single time. The chain couples TRBV5-4 to TRBJ2-7; 10 nucleotides align to TRBD2. Germline CDR1 SGHNT, CDR2 YYREEE (reference sequence). V gave up 0 bases and J gave up 6 bases; unmatched junction bases: 12. The CDR3 runs to 17 residues. The CDR3 is CASSLVRLAGVSGEQYF. CDR3 nucleotide sequence: TGTGCCAGCAGCTTGGTTAGGCTAGCGGGGGTTTCGGGCGAGCAGTACTTC. Drawing the rest from reference TRBV5-4 and TRBJ2-7, the complete variable domain is ETGVTQSPTHLIKTRGQQVTLRCSSQSGHNTVSWYQQALGQGPQFIFQYYREEENGRGNFPPRFSGLQFPNYSSELNVNALELDDSALYLCASSLVRLAGVSGEQYFGPGTRLTVT.

The rearrangement joins TRBV28 to TRBJ2-7, with D perhaps given as TRBD1 or TRBD2 (5 bases each). The CDR3 sequence is 17 residues long. Trimming cost V 4 bases and J 5 bases, with 24 bases left between them. Germline assignment: CDR1 MDHEN and CDR2 SYDVKM. CDR3 bases: TGTGCCAGCAGTTACATAATCTCGACCGGGACCCTCAACGAGCAGTACTTC. This sequence encodes CASSYIISTGTLNEQYF.

Remarks on this clone: A junction boundary mismatches the germline segment, possibly from a read error. This chain connects TRBV18 to TRBJ2-7; 8 positions match TRBD2. Per the germline V gene, CDR1 is KGHSH and CDR2 is LQKENI. The CDR3 contains 16 residues. CDR3 bases: TGTGCCAGCTCACCAATTGTAGGCGGGGGGTTAACCACGACTTTCTTC. Encoded protein: CASSPIVGGGLTTTFF.

The CDR3 DNA reads as TGCGCCAGCAGTGAGCAGACACCTTACGAGCAGTACTTC. Protein: CASSEQTPYEQYF. The V gene is TRBV10-1, the J gene TRBJ2-7; D remains ambiguous. The CDR3 runs to 13 residues. Germline lookup yields CDR1 WNHNN and CDR2 SYGVQD (reference sequence). Trimming took off 2 bases at V and 4 bases at J, with 9 bases between the two ends.

CDR3 region: CASSLVLAGEQETQYF. CDR3 in DNA: TGTGCCAGCAGCTTAGTGTTAGCGGGGGAACAAGAGACCCAGTACTTC. The chain links TRBV11-3 to TRBJ2-5; 9 nucleotides match TRBD2. The V gene end was trimmed by 1 base and the J gene end by 2 bases; junction bases not matched to a gene: 5. From germline, CDR1 is SGHNT and CDR2 YENEEA. This CDR3 spans 16 amino acids.

The gene calls are TRBV27 and TRBJ1-1; the D is unclear. Germline loops: CDR1 MNHEY, CDR2 SMNVEV (reference sequence). The CDR3 has 15 residues. V dropped 0 bases and J dropped 3 bases, with 11 bases sitting between them. The CDR3 DNA is TGTGCCAGCAGTTTATCTGGTTTCTGGGACACTGAAGCTTTCTTT. Translation: CASSLSGFWDTEAFF.

This clone was recorded only once. CDR3 in DNA: TGTGCCAGCAGCCAAGATTACTTGACAACTAATGAAAAACTGTTTTTT. This translates into CASSQDYLTTNEKLFF. The rearrangement uses TRBV4-2 and TRBJ1-4; D uncertain. Germline CDR1 and CDR2: LGHNA and YNFKEQ. V lost 0 bases and J lost 0, with 8 bases in between. The CDR3 loop spans 16 amino acids.

A note on this clone: One junction end does not reproduce the germline sequence, and a read error may be involved. This chain uses TRBV9 with TRBJ1-1; D gene unclear. The germline V gene has CDR1 SGDLS and CDR2 YYNGEE. CDR3 length equals 13 residues. CDR3 nucleotides: TGTGCCAGCAGCGTAGGGGTATCTGATACCGCCTACTTC. This encodes CASSVGVSDTAYF.

The J gene is TRBJ2-3, the V gene TRBV4-1, with 7 positions matching TRBD2. J was trimmed by 3 bases and V by 0 bases; bases with no gene match: 6. Germline CDR1 reads MGHRA; CDR2 reads YSYEKL. The CDR3 extends over 16 amino acids. The CDR3 here is CASSQERGSGTDTQYF. CDR3 bases: TGCGCCAGCAGCCAAGAACGCGGGAGTGGAACAGATACGCAGTATTTT.

This chain links TRBV14 with TRBJ1-3; no clear D gene. Germline CDR1 reads SGHDN; CDR2 reads FVKESK. The CDR3 has 13 residues. V gave up 3 bases and J gave up 4 bases, with 7 bases separating them. The CDR3 region is CASSHSTGNTIYF. The DNA for the CDR3 is TGTGCCAGCAGCCATTCGACGGGAAACACCATATATTTT.

This sequence joins TRBV7-3 and TRBJ2-3, with no clear D. Trimming took off 6 bases at V and 4 bases at J, with 11 bases between the two ends. Germline-derived CDR1 and CDR2 are SGHTA and FQGTGA. The CDR3 contains 13 residues. CDR3 protein: CASSFLGADTQYF. The CDR3 coding sequence is TGTGCCAGCAGTTTCCTAGGCGCAGATACGCAGTATTTT.

This chain uses TRBV9 with TRBJ1-2; D gene ambiguous. This CDR3 has 15 amino acids. Germline CDR1 reads SGDLS; CDR2 reads YYNGEE. Trimming shortened V by 0 bases and J by 2 bases, and 11 bases separated the two germline ends. This CDR3 reads CASSVEPGENYGYTF. DNA of the CDR3: TGTGCCAGCAGCGTAGAACCCGGGGAAAACTATGGCTACACCTTC.